One T cell receptor beta chain is described in this entry. What it binds is unknown. The PCR contained 60 Vbeta and 13 Jbeta primers. Using immunoSEQ multiplex PCR, the repertoire was profiled, and TCRdb retains in-frame clones only, with some absent. The data contain some 70,000 clones, roughly 83% of them seen just once; the ten biggest clones take up 2.4%. These data are taken from a study of cytomegalovirus exposure and HLA in healthy donors. Whole-study results and caveats: A later analysis reportedly identified an Asian-associated ancestry cluster as carrying fewer N-insertions than the 666-donor mean. A missense DCLRE1C variant was associated with V- and J-gene trimming of TCR beta chains in a later analysis, and an independent cohort replicated the association. An analysis was carried out at a later point. It showed that HLA-associated TCR beta chains were more clonally expanded than equally common non-associated chains.

Sequences were obtained from PBMCs. This clonotype was obtained from a woman aged 50 to 60 in good health and CMV-seronegative.

CDR3 loop: CSVVDIDGYTF. In DNA, the CDR3 is TGCAGCGTTGTGGACATAGATGGCTACACCTTC. The gene calls are TRBV29-1 and TRBJ1-2; TRBD1 might be the D (5 bases). V dropped 4 bases and J dropped 6 bases, with 9 bases sitting between them. This CDR3 spans 11 amino acids. The V gene's germline CDR1 is SQVTM and CDR2 ANQGSEA.